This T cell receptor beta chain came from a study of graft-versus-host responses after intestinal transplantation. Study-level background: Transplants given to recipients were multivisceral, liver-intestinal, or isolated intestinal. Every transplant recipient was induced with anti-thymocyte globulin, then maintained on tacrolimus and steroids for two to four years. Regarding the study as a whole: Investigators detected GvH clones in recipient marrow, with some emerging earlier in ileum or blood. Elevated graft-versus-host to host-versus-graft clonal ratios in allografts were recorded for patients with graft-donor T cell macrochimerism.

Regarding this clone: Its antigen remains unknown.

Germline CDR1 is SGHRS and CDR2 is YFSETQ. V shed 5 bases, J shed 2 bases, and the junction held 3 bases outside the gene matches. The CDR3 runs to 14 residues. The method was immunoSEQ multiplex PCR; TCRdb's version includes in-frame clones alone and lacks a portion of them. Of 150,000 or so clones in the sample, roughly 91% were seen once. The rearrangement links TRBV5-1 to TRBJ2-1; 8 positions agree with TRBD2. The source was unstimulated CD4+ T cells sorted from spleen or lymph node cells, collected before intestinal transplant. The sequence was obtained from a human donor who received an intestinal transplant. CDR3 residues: CASREREPYNEQFF. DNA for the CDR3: TGCGCCAGCAGGGAGCGGGAGCCCTACAATGAGCAGTTCTTC.